Below, 6 T cell receptor beta chains from the same sample are listed, as sequenced in a study of PD-L1 blockade in urothelial cancer (dated by TCRdb to about 2017). The sample's time point label, in plain terms: pretreatment peripheral blood. Preparation of the library involved the immunoSEQ multiplex PCR assay. The table comes from immuneACCESS by way of TCRdb, which keeps in-frame sequences with V and J called. Part of the clones is missing from these tables; in studies checked, under half for an unresolved V gene and the rest for unknown reasons. Recorded for this sample are tens of thousands of clones; about 76% of them occurred a single time. The ten largest clones represent roughly 3.2% of the sample. Sequencing used PBMCs, obtained around atezolizumab (anti-PD-L1) treatment. Receptors originate from a man aged 65 to 79 with urothelial cancer.

This chain connects TRBV28 to TRBJ2-7; possible D gene TRBD2, 5 bases. Germline V gives CDR1 MDHEN, CDR2 SYDVKM. The ends were cut back, 2 bases at V and 2 bases at J, with 10 bases in the middle. The CDR3 has 14 residues. DNA for the CDR3: TGTGCCAGCAGTTTACCGGGGAGACCCTACGAGCAGTACTTC. This translates into CASSLPGRPYEQYF.

This clone was seen a few times. The chain recombines TRBV5-4 with TRBJ2-1, with D possibly TRBD2 on 6 matching bases. Germline CDR1 and CDR2: SGHNT and YYREEE (reference sequence). The CDR3 has 17 residues. V gave up 0 bases and J gave up 2 bases, with 15 bases separating them. For the CDR3, the DNA is TGTGCCAGCAGCTTGGGCCCCTTTAGCGGAGCCTACAATGAGCAGTTCTTC. It codes for CASSLGPFSGAYNEQFF.

Turning to this clone: Sequence at one end of the junction differs from germline and may be a read error. The rearrangement uses TRBV5-1 and TRBJ2-1, with 7 positions matching TRBD1. CDR1 is SGHRS, CDR2 YFSETQ, per germline. The CDR3 spans 15 residues. In DNA form, the CDR3 reads TGCGCCAGCAGCTTAAATTTCGATGGGACAGCGACATTGGTCTTC. Protein: CASSLNFDGTATLVF.

The CDR3 DNA reads TGCAGCGCCGGCGGGGACGGTTACTCTGGAAACACCATATATTTT. Translation: CSAGGDGYSGNTIYF. The V gene is TRBV29-1, the J gene TRBJ1-3; tentatively, D is TRBD1 (5 bases). The CDR3 sequence is 15 residues long. Germline loops: CDR1 SQVTM, CDR2 ANQGSEA. The V and J ends lost 7 bases and 0 bases respectively, with 16 bases between them.

V and J are TRBV7-2 and TRBJ2-2; the match to TRBD2 covers 7 bases. Trimming cost V 1 base and J 4 bases; bases outside gene matches: 9. This CDR3 contains 17 residues. The germline V gene has CDR1 SGHTA and CDR2 FQGNSA. This chain's CDR3 is CASSLVRASGPTGELFF. CDR3 nucleotides: TGTGCCAGCAGCTTAGTTCGGGCTAGCGGACCCACCGGGGAGCTGTTTTTT.

V usage is TRBV27 and J usage is TRBJ2-3; perhaps TRBD1 as D (5 bases). Germline values: CDR1 MNHEY, CDR2 SMNVEV (reference sequence). The CDR3 totals 16 residues. Trimming pared 2 bases from V and 2 bases from J, leaving 14 bases between. CDR3 nucleotide sequence: TGTGCCAGCAGTTTACGACAGCCCGTGACCACAGATACGCAGTATTTT. Residues: CASSLRQPVTTDTQYF.